This T cell receptor beta chain was found in a study of PD-L1 blockade in urothelial cancer. Background on the study: Between 0 and 3 chemotherapy regimens preceded treatment for each patient. Blood was tested 3 weeks (second dose) and 6 weeks into treatment. Among blood samples, the median T cell count was about 130,000.

Method: immunoSEQ multiplex PCR; TCRdb's copy keeps in-frame clones and lacks some. The repertoire holds tens of thousands of clones, with 60% to 80% as singletons. The study's findings and limits: Better survival was predicted when blood TCR clonality before treatment fell below the median.

As to this clone: The antigen is not known.

This CDR3 is 15 amino acids long. Germline values: CDR1 MGHRA, CDR2 YSYEKL. Trimming removed 1 base from V and 11 bases from J, with 20 bases in between. Sequencing used PBMCs, obtained around atezolizumab (anti-PD-L1) treatment. This receptor was obtained from a man aged 70 or older with urothelial cancer. V and J are TRBV4-1 and TRBJ1-1, with a tentative D call TRBD1 (5 bases). The CDR3 is CASSQGDWGRLEAFF. CDR3 nucleotides: TGCGCCAGCAGCCAAGGGGACTGGGGTCGATTAGAGGCTTTCTTT.